This T cell receptor (beta chain) originates from a study of blood T cells in healthy people across ages. General study points: A strong correlation was seen between TCR beta diversity and naive T cell percentage.

Germline V gene lookup returns CDR1 MNHEY and CDR2 SVGAGI. Trimming pared 6 bases from V and 1 base from J, leaving 12 bases between. This CDR3 contains 14 residues. Next came a second PCR, run for 7 to 11 cycles, which used a sample-barcoded 5' primer along with a J-beta primer mix. TCRdb re-called the 5' RACE reads through MiXCR, storing one row per CDR3 protein. The sample consists of fewer than 950,000 distinct CDR3 sequences, about 34% of them appearing once. This clonotype was seen only a few times. Its antigen is unidentified. The receptor's source is a man younger than 35 in good health. The chain couples TRBV6-5 to TRBJ2-5; D is unclear. Sequencing was performed on blood. Written as DNA, the CDR3 is TGTGCCAGCAGGACTGGCGGCACCCAAGAGACCCAGTACTTC. Its protein is CASRTGGTQETQYF.